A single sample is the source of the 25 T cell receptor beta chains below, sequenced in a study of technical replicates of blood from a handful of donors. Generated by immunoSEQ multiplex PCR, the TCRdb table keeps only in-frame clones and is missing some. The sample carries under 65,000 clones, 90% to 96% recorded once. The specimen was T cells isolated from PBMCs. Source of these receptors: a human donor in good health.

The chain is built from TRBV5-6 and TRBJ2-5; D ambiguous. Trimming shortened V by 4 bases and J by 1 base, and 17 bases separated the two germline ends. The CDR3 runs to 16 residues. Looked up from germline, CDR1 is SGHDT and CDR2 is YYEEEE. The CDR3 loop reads CASSPSVLIPQETQYF. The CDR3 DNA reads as TGTGCCAGCAGCCCCTCAGTATTAATCCCCCAAGAGACCCAGTACTTC. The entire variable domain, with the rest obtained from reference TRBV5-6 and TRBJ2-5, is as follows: DAGVTQSPTHLIKTRGQQVTLRCSPKSGHDTVSWYQQALGQGPQFIFQYYEEEERQRGNFPDRFSGHQFPNYSSELNVNALLLGDSALYLCASSPSVLIPQETQYFGPGTRLLVL.

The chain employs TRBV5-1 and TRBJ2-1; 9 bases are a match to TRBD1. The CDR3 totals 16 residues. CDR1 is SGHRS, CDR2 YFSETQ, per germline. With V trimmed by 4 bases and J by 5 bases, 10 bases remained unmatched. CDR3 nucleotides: TGCGCCAGCAGCCTACCGGGACAGGGAAAGGACAATGAGCAGTTCTTC. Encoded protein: CASSLPGQGKDNEQFF.

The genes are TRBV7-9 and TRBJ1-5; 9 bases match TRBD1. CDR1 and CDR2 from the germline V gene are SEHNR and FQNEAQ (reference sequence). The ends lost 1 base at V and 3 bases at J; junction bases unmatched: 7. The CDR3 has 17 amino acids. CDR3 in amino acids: CASSLGTGAGVNQPQHF. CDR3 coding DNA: TGTGCCAGCAGCTTAGGGACAGGGGCAGGGGTCAATCAGCCCCAGCATTTT.

This chain's CDR3 is CASSEAGTAKETQYF. For the CDR3, the DNA is TGTGCCAGCAGTGAAGCCGGGACAGCTAAAGAGACCCAGTACTTC. The chain is built from TRBV6-1 and TRBJ2-5; 7 bases align to TRBD1. This CDR3 spans 15 amino acids. The V gene end was trimmed by 0 bases and the J gene end by 3 bases; junction bases not matched to a gene: 4. CDR1 and CDR2 from the germline V gene are MNHNS and SASEGT.

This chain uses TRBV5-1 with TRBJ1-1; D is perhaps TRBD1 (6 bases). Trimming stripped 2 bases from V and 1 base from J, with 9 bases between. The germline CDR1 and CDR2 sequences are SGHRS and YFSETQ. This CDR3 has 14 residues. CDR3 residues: CASSFQGQNTEAFF. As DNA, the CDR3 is TGCGCCAGCAGCTTTCAGGGGCAGAACACTGAAGCTTTCTTT. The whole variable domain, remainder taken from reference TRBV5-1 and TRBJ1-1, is KAGVTQTPRYLIKTRGQQVTLSCSPISGHRSVSWYQQTPGQGLQFLFEYFSETQRNKGNFPGRFSGRQFSNSRSEMNVSTLELGDSALYLCASSFQGQNTEAFFGQGTRLTVV.

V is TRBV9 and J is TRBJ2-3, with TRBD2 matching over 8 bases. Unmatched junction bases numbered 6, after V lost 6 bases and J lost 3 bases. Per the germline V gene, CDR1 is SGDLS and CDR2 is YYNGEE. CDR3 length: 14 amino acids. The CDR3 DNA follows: TGTGCCAGCAATCTAGCGGGTCTTACAGATACGCAGTATTTT. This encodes CASNLAGLTDTQYF.

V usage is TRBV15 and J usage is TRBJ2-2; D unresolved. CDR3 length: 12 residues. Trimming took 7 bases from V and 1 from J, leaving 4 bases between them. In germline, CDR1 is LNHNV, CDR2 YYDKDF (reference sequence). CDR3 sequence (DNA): TGTGCCACCACCTTGAACACCGGGGAGCTGTTTTTT. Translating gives CATTLNTGELFF.

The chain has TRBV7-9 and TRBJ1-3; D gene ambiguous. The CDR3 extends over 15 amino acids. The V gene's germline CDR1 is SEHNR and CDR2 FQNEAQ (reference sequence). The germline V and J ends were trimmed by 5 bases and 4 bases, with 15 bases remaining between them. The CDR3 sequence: CASSPGEAIGNTIYF. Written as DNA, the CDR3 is TGTGCCAGCAGCCCCGGGGAGGCCATAGGAAACACCATATATTTT.

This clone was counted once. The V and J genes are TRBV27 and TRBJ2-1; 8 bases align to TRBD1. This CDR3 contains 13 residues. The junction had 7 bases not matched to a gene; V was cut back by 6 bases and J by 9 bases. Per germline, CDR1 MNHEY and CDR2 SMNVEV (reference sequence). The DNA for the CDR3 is TGTGCCAGCAGCTTACAGGGGGGAGGTGAGCAGTTCTTC. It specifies CASSLQGGGEQFF.

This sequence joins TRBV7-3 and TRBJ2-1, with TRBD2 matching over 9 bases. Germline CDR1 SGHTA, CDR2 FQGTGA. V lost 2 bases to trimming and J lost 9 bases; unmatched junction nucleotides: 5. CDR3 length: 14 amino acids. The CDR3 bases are TGTGCCAGCAGCTTACGCGGGAGGGCTGGTGAGCAGTTCTTC. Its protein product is CASSLRGRAGEQFF. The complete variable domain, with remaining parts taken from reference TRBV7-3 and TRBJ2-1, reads GAGVSQTPSNKVTEKGKYVELRCDPISGHTALYWYRQSLGQGPEFLIYFQGTGAADDSGLPNDRFFAVRPEGSVSTLKIQRTERGDSAVYLCASSLRGRAGEQFFGPGTRLTVL.

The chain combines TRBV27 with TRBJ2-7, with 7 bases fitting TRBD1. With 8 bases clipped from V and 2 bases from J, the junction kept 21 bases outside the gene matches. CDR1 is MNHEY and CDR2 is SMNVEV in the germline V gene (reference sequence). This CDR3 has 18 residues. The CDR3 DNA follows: TGTGCCAGCTCTAGTTCCCTGCCCGCCCCCGGGACAGCCTACGAGCAGTACTTC. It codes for CASSSSLPAPGTAYEQYF.

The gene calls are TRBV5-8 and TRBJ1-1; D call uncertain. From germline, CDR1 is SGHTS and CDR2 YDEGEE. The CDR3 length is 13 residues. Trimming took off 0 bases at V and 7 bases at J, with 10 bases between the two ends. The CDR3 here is CASSLGSLLEAFF. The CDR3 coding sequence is TGTGCCAGCAGCTTGGGCTCACTTCTTGAAGCTTTCTTT.

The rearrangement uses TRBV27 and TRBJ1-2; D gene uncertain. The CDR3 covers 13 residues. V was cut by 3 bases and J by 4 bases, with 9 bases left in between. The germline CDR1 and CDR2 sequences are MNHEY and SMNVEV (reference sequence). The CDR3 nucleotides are TGTGCCAGCAGTTTCGCGGGAGGCTATGGCTACACCTTC. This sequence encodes CASSFAGGYGYTF.

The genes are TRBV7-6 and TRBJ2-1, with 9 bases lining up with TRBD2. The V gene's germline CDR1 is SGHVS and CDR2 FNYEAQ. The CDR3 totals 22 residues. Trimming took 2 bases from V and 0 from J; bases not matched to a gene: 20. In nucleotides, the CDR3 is TGTGCCAGCAGCTTAAGAGGGGGGGGGAGAGCGGGAGGATTCCTCTCCTACAATGAGCAGTTCTTC. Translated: CASSLRGGGRAGGFLSYNEQFF.

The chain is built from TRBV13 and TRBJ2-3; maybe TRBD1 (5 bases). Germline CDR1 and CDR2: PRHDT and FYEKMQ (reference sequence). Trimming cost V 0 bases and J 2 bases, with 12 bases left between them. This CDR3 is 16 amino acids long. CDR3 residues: CASSLGGVSNTDTQYF. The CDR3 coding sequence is TGTGCCAGCAGCTTAGGAGGGGTTAGTAACACAGATACGCAGTATTTT.

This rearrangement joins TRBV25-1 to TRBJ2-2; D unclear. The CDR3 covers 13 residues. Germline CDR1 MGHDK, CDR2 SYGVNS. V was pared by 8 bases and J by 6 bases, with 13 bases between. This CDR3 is CASVSTRPGELFF. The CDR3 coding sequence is TGTGCCAGCGTCTCGACTCGGCCCGGGGAGCTGTTTTTT.

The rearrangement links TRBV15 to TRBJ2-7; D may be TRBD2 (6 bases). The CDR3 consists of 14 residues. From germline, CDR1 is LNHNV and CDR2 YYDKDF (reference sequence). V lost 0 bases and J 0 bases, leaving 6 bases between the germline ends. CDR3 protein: CATSRERGSYEQYF. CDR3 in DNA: TGTGCCACCAGCAGAGAGCGGGGCTCCTACGAGCAGTACTTC.

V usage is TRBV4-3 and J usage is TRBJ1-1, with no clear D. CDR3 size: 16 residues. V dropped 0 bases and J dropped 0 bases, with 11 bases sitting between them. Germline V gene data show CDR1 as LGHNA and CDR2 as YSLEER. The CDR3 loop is CASSQDTFTMNTEAFF. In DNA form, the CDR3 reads TGCGCCAGCAGCCAAGATACATTTACTATGAACACTGAAGCTTTCTTT.

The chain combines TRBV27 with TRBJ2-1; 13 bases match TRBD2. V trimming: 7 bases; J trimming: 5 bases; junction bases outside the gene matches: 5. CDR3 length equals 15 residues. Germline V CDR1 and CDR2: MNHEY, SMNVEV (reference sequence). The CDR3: CASIPGTSGNNEQFF. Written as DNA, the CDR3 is TGTGCCAGCATACCCGGGACTAGCGGGAACAATGAGCAGTTCTTC.

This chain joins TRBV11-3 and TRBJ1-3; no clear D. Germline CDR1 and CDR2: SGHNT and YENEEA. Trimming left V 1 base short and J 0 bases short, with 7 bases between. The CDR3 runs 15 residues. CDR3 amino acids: CASSLGEFSGNTIYF. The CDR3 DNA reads TGTGCCAGCAGCTTAGGCGAGTTCTCTGGAAACACCATATATTTT.

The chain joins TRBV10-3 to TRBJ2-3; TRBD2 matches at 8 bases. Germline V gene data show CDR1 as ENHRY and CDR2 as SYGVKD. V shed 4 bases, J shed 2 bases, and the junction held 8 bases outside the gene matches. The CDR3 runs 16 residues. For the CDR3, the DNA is TGTGCCATCAGTGCGGCCCCAGCGGGAGACACAGATACGCAGTATTTT. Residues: CAISAAPAGDTDTQYF.

CDR3 sequence: CAISDPLAGESDTQYF. The CDR3 coding sequence is TGTGCCATCAGTGATCCTTTGGCGGGAGAGTCAGATACGCAGTATTTT. V usage is TRBV10-3 and J usage is TRBJ2-3; 7 bases are a match to TRBD2. After removal of 3 bases from V and 4 bases from J, the junction contained 10 bases not matched to a gene. The CDR3 is 16 amino acids. Germline assignment: CDR1 ENHRY and CDR2 SYGVKD.

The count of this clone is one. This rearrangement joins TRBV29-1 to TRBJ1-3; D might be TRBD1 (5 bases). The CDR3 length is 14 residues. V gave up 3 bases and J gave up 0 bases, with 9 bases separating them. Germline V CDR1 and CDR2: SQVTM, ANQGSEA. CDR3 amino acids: CSVDDRSSGNTIYF. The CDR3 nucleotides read TGCAGCGTTGACGACAGATCCTCTGGAAACACCATATATTTT.

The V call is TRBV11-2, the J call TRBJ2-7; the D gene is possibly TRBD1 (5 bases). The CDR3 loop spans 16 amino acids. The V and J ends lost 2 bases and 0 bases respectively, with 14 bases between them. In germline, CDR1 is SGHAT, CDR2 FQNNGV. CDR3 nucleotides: TGTGCCAGCAGCTTAAGAGACAGAAGTGTCTCCTACGAGCAGTACTTC. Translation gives CASSLRDRSVSYEQYF. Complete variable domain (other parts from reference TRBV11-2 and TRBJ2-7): EAGVAQSPRYKIIEKRQSVAFWCNPISGHATLYWYQQILGQGPKLLIQFQNNGVVDDSQLPKDRFSAERLKGVDSTLKIQPAKLEDSAVYLCASSLRDRSVSYEQYFGPGTRLTVT.

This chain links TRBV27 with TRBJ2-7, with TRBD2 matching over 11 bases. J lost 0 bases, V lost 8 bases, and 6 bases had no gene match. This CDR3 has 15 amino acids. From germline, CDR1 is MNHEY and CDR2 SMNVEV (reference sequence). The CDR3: CASRRLAGNSYEQYF. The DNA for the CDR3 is TGTGCCAGCCGTAGACTAGCGGGAAACTCCTACGAGCAGTACTTC.